This T cell receptor beta chain was sequenced in a study of identical twins. Regarding the study as a whole: Modelling underestimated the level of out-of-frame TCR alpha sharing observed in monozygotic twins.

Remarks on this clonotype: The antigen is not known.

A universal primer binding site was introduced by template switching. The final cDNA contained unique molecular identifiers. TCRdb redid the calling of the 5' RACE reads with MiXCR, one entry per CDR3 protein. The data contain some 760,000 distinct CDR3 sequences, 15% to 20% of them seen just once; the ten biggest clones take up roughly 13%. This CDR3 region has 15 residues. V lost 7 bases to trimming and J lost 3 bases, with 17 bases between them. These data were also reused for a study on T cells expressing NK-cell markers. That report notes: Most of the eight sequenced donors were classified as HCMV-seropositive, and one was classified as seronegative.

V gene TRBV12-3 or TRBV12-4 combines with J gene TRBJ2-3, with D unclear. The sample taken for sequencing was PBMCs. The receptor comes from a woman between 18 and 29 years old in good health. CDR3 bases: TGTGCCAGCAATTTGGGGTATGCGGTAACAGATACGCAGTATTTT. Its protein product is CASNLGYAVTDTQYF.